A selection of T cell receptor beta chains follows, all from one sample in a study of Graves' ophthalmopathy and Graves' hyperthyroidism. One entry per CDR3 protein results from TCRdb running MiXCR on the multiplex PCR reads. The sample shows about 380,000 distinct CDR3 sequences, 15% to 17% of them seen only once. The sample was peripheral blood. All receptors derive from a woman under 30 with stable Graves' hyperthyroidism. CDR3s include the opening cysteine and the closing phenylalanine or tryptophan. D genes are given only for firm matches. Part of the rows lack a size; the others show once, few, many or a class for expanded clones.

size: many
D: NA
J: TRBJ1-2
V: TRBV12-3/TRBV12-4
CDR3: CASSPTGRLRGYGYTF
DNA: TGTGCCAGCAGCCCAACCGGACGCTTACGGGGCTATGGCTACACCTTC

size: NA
D: TRBD1
J: TRBJ2-7
V: TRBV11-2
CDR3: CASSRIQGLSYEQYF
DNA: TGTGCCAGCAGCCGGATACAGGGGCTCTCCTACGAGCAGTACTTC

size: NA
D: NA
J: TRBJ1-1
V: TRBV9
CDR3: CASSVGTVGGTEAFF
DNA: TGTGCCAGCAGCGTAGGAACAGTGGGGGGGACTGAAGCTTTCTTT

size: many
D: TRBD1
J: TRBJ1-5
V: TRBV12-5
CDR3: CASGKQGGVQPQHF
DNA: TGTGCTAGTGGGAAACAGGGGGGGGTTCAGCCCCAGCATTTT

size: NA
D: NA
J: TRBJ2-2
V: TRBV5-1
CDR3: CASSLEQEGLRGELFF
DNA: TGCGCCAGCAGCTTGGAACAAGAAGGACTCCGGGGGGAGCTGTTTTTT

size: NA
D: NA
J: TRBJ1-5
V: TRBV20-1
CDR3: CSARVGGASNQPQHF
DNA: TGCAGTGCTAGAGTCGGGGGGGCGAGCAATCAGCCCCAGCATTTT

size: NA
D: NA
J: TRBJ1-1
V: TRBV11-3
CDR3: CAISDGMNTEAFF
DNA: TGTGCCATTTCGGACGGCATGAACACTGAAGCTTTCTTT

size: many
D: NA
J: TRBJ1-1
V: TRBV19
CDR3: CATRRANTEAFF
DNA: TGTGCCACAAGAAGAGCGAACACTGAAGCTTTCTTT

size: many
D: NA
J: TRBJ2-5
V: TRBV27
CDR3: CASSFVGAGKTQYF
DNA: TGTGCCAGCAGTTTTGTGGGGGCAGGGAAGACCCAGTACTTC

size: many
D: NA
J: TRBJ1-1
V: TRBV6-1
CDR3: CASSEWHGNTEAFF
DNA: TGTGCCAGCAGTGAGTGGCACGGGAACACTGAAGCTTTCTTT

size: many
D: NA
J: TRBJ1-5
V: TRBV2
CDR3: CASSDVRRQGYQPQHF
DNA: TGTGCCAGCAGTGATGTCCGGAGGCAGGGCTATCAGCCCCAGCATTTT

size: NA
D: TRBD1
J: TRBJ1-3
V: TRBV4-1
CDR3: CASSRLVGQVSVGNTIYF
DNA: TGCGCCAGCAGCCGCCTAGTGGGACAGGTATCGGTTGGAAACACCATATATTTT

size: many
D: NA
J: TRBJ1-6
V: TRBV9
CDR3: CASSPSGVSYNSPLHF
DNA: TGTGCCAGCAGCCCCTCAGGGGTCTCCTATAATTCACCCCTCCACTTT

size: NA
D: NA
J: TRBJ2-2
V: TRBV7-3
CDR3: CASSFYSNTGELCF
DNA: TGTGCCAGCAGCTTCTACTCGAACACCGGGGAGCTGTGTTTT

size: NA
D: TRBD1
J: TRBJ1-1
V: TRBV12-3/TRBV12-4
CDR3: CASSSTQGATEAFF
DNA: TGTGCCAGCAGTTCGACCCAGGGGGCGACTGAAGCTTTCTTT

size: NA
D: NA
J: TRBJ1-1
V: TRBV4-1
CDR3: CASSQEETGGTEAFF
DNA: TGCGCCAGCAGCCAAGAGGAAACGGGAGGGACTGAAGCTTTCTTT

size: many
D: TRBD1
J: TRBJ1-6
V: TRBV25-1
CDR3: CASTPTGPLLLHF
DNA: TGTGCCAGCACCCCGACAGGGCCGCTTCTCCTCCACTTT

size: many
D: NA
J: TRBJ1-1
V: TRBV29-1
CDR3: CSGSEGAPTEAFF
DNA: TGCAGCGGTTCCGAAGGGGCGCCCACTGAAGCTTTCTTT

size: NA
D: TRBD2
J: TRBJ2-2
V: TRBV4-2
CDR3: CASSQGWRGGRTGELFF
DNA: TGTGCCAGCAGCCAAGGGTGGCGGGGGGGCCGTACCGGGGAGCTGTTTTTT

size: few
D: TRBD1
J: TRBJ1-1
V: TRBV19
CDR3: CASSVGTGINTEAFF
DNA: TGTGCCAGTAGTGTTGGGACAGGTATAAACACTGAAGCTTTCTTT

size: NA
D: TRBD1
J: TRBJ1-3
V: TRBV11-2
CDR3: CASRVSRQGRGNTIYF
DNA: TGTGCCAGCAGGGTCTCACGACAGGGGAGGGGAAACACCATATATTTT

size: NA
D: NA
J: TRBJ1-2
V: TRBV5-1
CDR3: CASSTETAYYGYTF
DNA: TGCGCCAGCAGCACTGAGACGGCTTACTATGGCTACACCTTC

size: NA
D: NA
J: TRBJ1-1
V: TRBV4-1
CDR3: CASSQVGVVLAFF
DNA: TGCGCCAGCAGCCAAGTCGGCGTCGTCTTAGCTTTCTTT

size: many
D: NA
J: TRBJ1-2
V: TRBV15
CDR3: CATSRDLRGSNYGYTF
DNA: TGTGCCACCAGCAGAGATCTAAGGGGATCAAACTATGGCTACACCTTC

size: many
D: NA
J: TRBJ2-5
V: TRBV19
CDR3: CASSLRTARETQYF
DNA: TGTGCCAGTAGTCTAAGGACTGCTCGGGAGACCCAGTACTTC

size: once
D: TRBD1
J: TRBJ2-7
V: TRBV6-1
CDR3: CASSFGQGVAYEQYF
DNA: TGTGCCAGCAGCTTCGGACAGGGGGTTGCCTACGAGCAGTACTTC

size: many
D: NA
J: TRBJ2-5
V: TRBV6-1
CDR3: CASPPENADRRYQETQYF
DNA: TGTGCCAGTCCTCCCGAAAATGCAGACAGGCGTTACCAAGAGACCCAGTACTTC

size: many
D: NA
J: TRBJ1-3
V: TRBV12-3/TRBV12-4
CDR3: CASNLNAGNTIYF
DNA: TGTGCCAGCAACCTCAACGCTGGAAACACCATATATTTT

size: few
D: NA
J: TRBJ1-5
V: TRBV14
CDR3: CASSQEGPGGSNQPQHF
DNA: TGTGCCAGCAGCCAAGAAGGCCCCGGGGGAAGCAATCAGCCCCAGCATTTT

size: few
D: NA
J: TRBJ1-1
V: TRBV18
CDR3: CASSLQLVPNTEAFF
DNA: TGTGCCAGCTCACTCCAATTAGTTCCGAACACTGAAGCTTTCTTT

size: many
D: NA
J: TRBJ1-5
V: TRBV6-1
CDR3: CASSDGTHQPQHF
DNA: TGTGCCAGCAGTGACGGGACACATCAGCCCCAGCATTTT

size: many
D: TRBD2
J: TRBJ2-1
V: TRBV6-5
CDR3: CASSYKKRGALNEQFF
DNA: TGTGCCAGCAGTTATAAAAAGCGGGGGGCGCTCAATGAGCAGTTCTTC

size: many
D: NA
J: TRBJ2-7
V: TRBV6-5
CDR3: CASSYSMVDYEQYF
DNA: TGTGCCAGCAGTTACTCTATGGTAGACTACGAGCAGTACTTC

size: many
D: NA
J: TRBJ2-7
V: TRBV6-2/TRBV6-3
CDR3: CASSYEVGDYEQYF
DNA: TGTGCCAGCAGTTACGAGGTCGGGGACTACGAGCAGTACTTC

size: many
D: TRBD1
J: TRBJ1-3
V: TRBV11-2
CDR3: CASSPGRTGEDTIYF
DNA: TGTGCCAGCAGCCCCGGGAGGACAGGGGAGGACACCATATATTTT

size: many
D: NA
J: TRBJ1-1
V: TRBV2
CDR3: CASRITGGGWDTEAFF
DNA: TGTGCCAGCAGGATTACGGGGGGCGGATGGGACACTGAAGCTTTCTTT

size: many
D: TRBD2
J: TRBJ2-5
V: TRBV11-1
CDR3: CASSPPGLAGGRQETQYF
DNA: TGTGCCAGCAGCCCCCCGGGACTAGCGGGGGGGCGACAAGAGACCCAGTACTTC

size: many
D: NA
J: TRBJ1-5
V: TRBV5-8
CDR3: CASSLGGSGFQPQHF
DNA: TGTGCCAGCAGCTTGGGAGGGTCAGGGTTCCAGCCCCAGCATTTT

size: once
D: NA
J: TRBJ2-7
V: TRBV15
CDR3: CATSRDLEGYVGYEQYF
DNA: TGTGCCACCAGCAGAGATCTCGAGGGCTACGTGGGCTACGAGCAGTACTTC

size: NA
D: NA
J: TRBJ1-2
V: TRBV11-2
CDR3: CASSSLQGVYGYTF
DNA: TGTGCCAGCAGCTCCCTGCAGGGTGTCTATGGCTACACCTTC

size: NA
D: NA
J: TRBJ1-1
V: TRBV4-2
CDR3: CASSQEDRAPGQLNTEAFF
DNA: TGTGCCAGCAGCCAAGAGGACCGGGCTCCAGGACAGCTGAACACTGAAGCTTTCTTT

size: many
D: TRBD1
J: TRBJ2-7
V: TRBV10-1
CDR3: CASQRQGSYEQYF
DNA: TGCGCCAGCCAGAGACAGGGATCCTACGAGCAGTACTTC

size: NA
D: TRBD1
J: TRBJ1-2
V: TRBV12-3/TRBV12-4
CDR3: CASKNRGTGGHYGYTF
DNA: TGTGCCAGCAAAAATCGGGGGACAGGGGGCCACTATGGCTACACCTTC

size: NA
D: TRBD2
J: TRBJ2-7
V: TRBV3-1
CDR3: CASSRGLAASYEQYF
DNA: TGTGCCAGCAGCCGAGGACTAGCGGCATCCTACGAGCAGTACTTC

size: many
D: NA
J: TRBJ2-7
V: TRBV12-3/TRBV12-4
CDR3: CASSLAGGVGEQYF
DNA: TGTGCCAGCAGTTTAGCAGGGGGGGTAGGCGAGCAGTACTTC